A single sample gave rise to the 6 T cell receptor beta chains below, sequenced in a study of Graves' ophthalmopathy and Graves' hyperthyroidism. Investigators amplified TCR beta CDR3 regions from RNA transcripts. An initial RT-PCR round employing HTBI primers preceded a second-round multiplex PCR. Each CDR3 protein is one row after TCRdb ran MiXCR on the multiplex PCR reads. The table shows a few hundred thousand distinct CDR3 sequences, with just under 40% occurring only once. The source material was peripheral blood or thyroid tissue (not recorded which). Every receptor here comes from an adult man with Graves' hyperthyroidism.

The chain recombines TRBV29-1 with TRBJ1-2; 9 nucleotides agree with TRBD1. Germline V gives CDR1 SQVTM, CDR2 ANQGSEA. The trim removed 5 bases at V and 4 bases at J, leaving 2 bases unmatched. The CDR3 has 12 amino acids. The CDR3 DNA is TGCAGCGTTTCGGGACAGGGCTATGGCTACACCTTC. Encoded protein: CSVSGQGYGYTF.

The chain couples TRBV5-1 to TRBJ2-7; no firm D call. Trimming removed 4 bases at V and 3 bases at J, with 11 bases between. This CDR3 comprises 13 residues. Germline CDR1 SGHRS, CDR2 YFSETQ. CDR3 in DNA: TGCGCCAGCAGCCATCTAGGGAACTACGAGCAGTACTTC. Translated: CASSHLGNYEQYF.

This clonotype was observed a handful of times. The rearrangement links TRBV15 to TRBJ1-2; D remains unclear. Germline V gene sequence: CDR1 LNHNV, CDR2 YYDKDF (reference sequence). The CDR3 spans 14 residues. Trimming left V 1 base short and J 4 bases short, with 10 bases between. CDR3 DNA: TGTGCCACCAGCAGAGGGAGGACTTCCTATGGCTACACCTTC. Translation gives CATSRGRTSYGYTF.

The chain uses TRBV29-1 and TRBJ2-3; 7 nucleotides match TRBD1. Germline V gene lookup returns CDR1 SQVTM and CDR2 ANQGSEA. The CDR3 consists of 14 residues. Losses at the gene ends were 7 bases for V and 3 bases for J; bases not matched to a gene: 10. The CDR3 is CSAFGQDLTDTQYF. The CDR3 nucleotides read TGCAGCGCCTTCGGACAGGACCTAACAGATACGCAGTATTTT.

This chain links TRBV7-3 with TRBJ2-3; 8 bases are shared with TRBD2. J was trimmed by 5 bases and V by 5 bases; bases with no gene match: 6. Germline CDR1 is SGHTA and CDR2 is FQGTGA. The CDR3 has 14 residues. The CDR3 loop is CASSQAGVLDTQYF. As DNA, the CDR3 is TGTGCCAGCAGCCAAGCGGGAGTCTTAGATACGCAGTATTTT.

This clonotype appeared many times. The V call is TRBV9, the J call TRBJ1-2, with D hard to call. Germline values: CDR1 SGDLS, CDR2 YYNGEE. There are 13 residues in the CDR3. Trimming shortened V by 0 bases and J by 4 bases, and 7 bases separated the two germline ends. CDR3 region: CASSVDAGYGYTF. The CDR3 nucleotides read TGTGCCAGCAGCGTAGACGCTGGCTATGGCTACACCTTC.